These 23 T cell receptor beta chains were sequenced from one sample in a study of neurological immune-mediated disorders. TCRdb recomputed calls from the 5' RACE reads with MiXCR, one row per CDR3 protein. This table has some 30,000 distinct CDR3 sequences, around 4.5% appearing once. The sequencing sample was made of PBMCs. The source of these receptors is a man aged 18 to 29 in good health.

Many counts were recorded for this clonotype. The gene calls are TRBV5-1 and TRBJ2-1, with a possible D match to TRBD2 (5 bases). Germline CDR1 reads SGHRS; CDR2 reads YFSETQ. The CDR3 loop spans 13 amino acids. The V end was cut by 0 bases, the J end by 10 bases, with 11 bases between. The CDR3 protein is CASSLDPSSEQFF. The DNA of the CDR3 is TGCGCCAGCAGCTTGGACCCTAGCAGCGAGCAGTTCTTC.

The sample holds many counts of this clonotype. This sequence joins TRBV29-1 and TRBJ2-7, with D tentatively TRBD2 (7 bases). V dropped 6 bases and J dropped 2 bases, with 14 bases sitting between them. The CDR3 is 13 amino acids. Germline values: CDR1 SQVTM, CDR2 ANQGSEA. The CDR3 sequence is CSVGGGQAYEQYF. The CDR3 region has the DNA TGCAGCGTGGGGGGGGGCCAAGCCTACGAGCAGTACTTC.

This clonotype was counted many times. V gene TRBV20-1 combines with J gene TRBJ2-5, with D possibly matching TRBD1 (6 bases). The CDR3 runs to 12 residues. The V end was cut by 6 bases, the J end by 5 bases, with 13 bases between. The V gene's germline CDR1 is DFQATT and CDR2 SNEGSKA (reference sequence). CDR3 sequence: CSALPRGETQYF. CDR3 nucleotides: TGCAGTGCACTACCGAGGGGGGAGACCCAGTACTTC.

This clonotype was recorded at least ten times. V is TRBV7-2 and J is TRBJ1-2; D is unresolved. Looked up from germline, CDR1 is SGHTA and CDR2 is FQGNSA. The CDR3 loop spans 14 amino acids. Trimming shortened V by 1 base and J by 5 bases, and 11 bases separated the two germline ends. CDR3 amino acids: CASSLDVGPYGYTF. The CDR3 coding sequence is TGTGCCAGCAGCTTAGACGTAGGACCGTATGGCTACACCTTC.

This clonotype was observed at least ten times. CDR3 region: CASSSTPTGATYEQYF. CDR3 sequence (DNA): TGTGCCAGCAGCTCAACACCGACAGGGGCCACCTACGAGCAGTACTTC. This rearrangement joins TRBV5-5 to TRBJ2-7; TRBD1 matches at 8 bases. The CDR3 contains 16 residues. Germline V gene sequence: CDR1 SGHKS, CDR2 YYEKEE (reference sequence). Unmatched junction bases numbered 10, after V lost 3 bases and J lost 2 bases.

This clonotype was counted at least ten times. The rearrangement joins TRBV2 to TRBJ2-1; possibly TRBD1 or TRBD2 for D (5 bases each). The length of the CDR3 is 15 residues. The V gene's germline CDR1 is SNHLY and CDR2 FYNNEI. Trimming removed 5 bases at V and 7 bases at J, with 18 bases between. CDR3 residues: CASSMSGGAINEQFF. The CDR3 DNA sequence: TGTGCCAGCAGTATGAGTGGGGGAGCGATAAATGAGCAGTTCTTC.

In this sample, this clonotype turned up many times. This chain uses TRBV5-1 with TRBJ1-3; no clear D. The CDR3 consists of 16 residues. Germline CDR1 reads SGHRS; CDR2 reads YFSETQ. V was trimmed by 0 bases and J by 1 base, leaving 11 bases between them. The CDR3 protein is CASSLAGVQSGNTIYF. The CDR3 DNA reads TGCGCCAGCAGCTTGGCCGGAGTCCAGTCTGGAAACACCATATATTTT.

This clonotype was detected ten times or more. This rearrangement joins TRBV5-1 to TRBJ1-1; 9 nucleotides line up with TRBD1. Germline V gene lookup returns CDR1 SGHRS and CDR2 YFSETQ. With 7 bases clipped from V and 1 base from J, the junction kept 11 bases outside the gene matches. CDR3 size: 16 residues. DNA for the CDR3: TGCGCCAGCCAGATGATCCCGGGACAGGGGAACACTGAAGCTTTCTTT. It is translated as CASQMIPGQGNTEAFF.

The V and J genes are TRBV29-1 and TRBJ2-6; D perhaps matches TRBD1 (6 bases). Germline CDR1 is SQVTM and CDR2 is ANQGSEA. The CDR3 covers 13 residues. V lost 4 bases and J 7 bases, leaving 11 bases between the germline ends. The CDR3 region has the DNA TGCAGCGTTGCTCTACAGGGAGCCAACGTCCTGACTTTC. Translated: CSVALQGANVLTF.

This clonotype was counted many times. This rearrangement joins TRBV5-5 to TRBJ2-7; TRBD1 matches 9 bases. The CDR3 is made up of 17 amino acids. Germline V lookup: CDR1 SGHKS, CDR2 YYEKEE (reference sequence). With 4 bases clipped from V and 0 bases from J, the junction kept 11 bases outside the gene matches. The CDR3 DNA follows: TGTGCCAGCAGCCAAGGGACAGGGCAACTTATCTCCTACGAGCAGTACTTC. Translation: CASSQGTGQLISYEQYF.

Ten or more counts support this clonotype. V and J are TRBV20-1 and TRBJ1-1, with unresolved D. The CDR3 consists of 15 residues. The ends were cut back, 6 bases at V and 0 bases at J, with 17 bases in the middle. In germline, CDR1 is DFQATT, CDR2 SNEGSKA (reference sequence). CDR3 in DNA: TGCAGTGCCTTCGGGCTTATTTTAATGAACACTGAAGCTTTCTTT. Translation gives CSAFGLILMNTEAFF.

This clonotype was picked up many times. The chain carries TRBV20-1 and TRBJ1-3; D not resolved. Trimming took off 0 bases at V and 7 bases at J, with 13 bases between the two ends. The CDR3 is made up of 14 amino acids. Germline V gene sequence: CDR1 DFQATT, CDR2 SNEGSKA (reference sequence). CDR3 sequence reads: CSARDGSIGNTIYF. The CDR3, as DNA: TGCAGTGCTAGAGATGGCAGCATTGGGAACACCATATATTTT.

This clonotype showed up many times. V is TRBV4-1 and J is TRBJ2-7; weak D call: TRBD1 (5 bases). The CDR3 runs 17 residues. Germline V CDR1 and CDR2: MGHRA, YSYEKL. Trimming removed 0 bases from V and 0 bases from J, with 15 bases in between. The CDR3 DNA sequence: TGCGCCAGCAGCCAAGATTCATCAGGGTTTTACTCCTACGAGCAGTACTTC. The encoded protein is CASSQDSSGFYSYEQYF.

The chain carries TRBV7-8 and TRBJ2-2; D might be TRBD2 (5 bases). The CDR3 runs to 16 residues. V was pared by 1 base and J by 5 bases, with 14 bases between. Germline CDR1 is SGHVS and CDR2 is FQNEAQ. For the CDR3, the DNA is TGTGCCAGCAGCTTAGAACCAGCGGCAAGAACCGGGGAGCTGTTTTTT. Protein product: CASSLEPAARTGELFF.

This clonotype has a count of ten or more. The gene calls are TRBV20-1 and TRBJ2-2, with TRBD2 matching over 13 bases. The J segment lost 5 bases and the V segment lost 5 bases, leaving 8 bases of the junction unmatched. CDR1 is DFQATT, CDR2 SNEGSKA, per germline (reference sequence). This CDR3 comprises 16 residues. CDR3 residues: CSAPLAGGSLTGELFF. DNA of the CDR3: TGCAGTGCTCCACTAGCGGGGGGGAGTTTGACCGGGGAGCTGTTTTTT.

The sample holds many counts of this clonotype. The chain couples TRBV19 to TRBJ1-2; 12 positions match TRBD1. V lost 0 bases to trimming and J lost 6 bases; unmatched junction nucleotides: 11. The CDR3 covers 18 residues. Per germline, CDR1 LNHDA and CDR2 SQIVND (reference sequence). Here the CDR3 reads CASSIDYPGTGGDHGYTF. The CDR3 DNA follows: TGTGCCAGTAGTATAGATTACCCTGGGACAGGGGGCGATCATGGCTACACCTTC. The full variable domain, rest sourced from reference TRBV19 and TRBJ1-2, is DGGITQSPKYLFRKEGQNVTLSCEQNLNHDAMYWYRQDPGQGLRLIYYSQIVNDFQKGDIAEGYSVSREKKESFPLTVTSAQKNPTAFYLCASSIDYPGTGGDHGYTFGSGTRLTVV.

This clonotype appeared many times. The V gene is TRBV20-1, the J gene TRBJ2-1, with 14 bases that match TRBD2. This CDR3 has 15 amino acids. The trim removed 6 bases at V and 6 bases at J, leaving 7 bases unmatched. Germline values: CDR1 DFQATT, CDR2 SNEGSKA (reference sequence). The CDR3, as DNA: TGCAGTGCACGACTAGCGGGGGGGCTTGGCAATGAGCAGTTCTTC. It is translated as CSARLAGGLGNEQFF.

There are a few counts of this clonotype. A read error may account for a junction end that differs from germline. The CDR3 protein is CASSLGAREKLFF. The CDR3 DNA is TGTGCTAGCAGCTTGGGGGCGCGGGAAAAACTGTTTTTT. The chain combines TRBV7-7 with TRBJ1-4; a weak D match, TRBD1 (6 bases). Germline-derived CDR1 and CDR2 are SSHAT and FNYEAQ (reference sequence). This CDR3 is built from 13 residues.

This clonotype has ten or more counts. The rearrangement joins TRBV10-1 to TRBJ2-3; D is unclear. Trimming pared 0 bases from V and 1 base from J, leaving 8 bases between. CDR1 WNHNN and CDR2 SYGVQD come from the germline V gene (reference sequence). The CDR3 consists of 15 residues. CDR3 DNA sequence: TGCGCCAGCAGTGAGTCGTTGGCGGGCACAGATACGCAGTATTTT. Translated: CASSESLAGTDTQYF.

This clonotype was seen repeatedly, ten times or more. The chain combines TRBV5-1 with TRBJ1-2, with 12 bases identical to TRBD1. Unmatched junction bases numbered 10, after V lost 3 bases and J lost 4 bases. The CDR3 is 17 amino acids. CDR1 and CDR2 from the germline V gene are SGHRS and YFSETQ. As DNA, the CDR3 is TGCGCCAGCAGCTCGGAACCGGGACAGGGGGCCCTCTATGGCTACACCTTC. Its protein product is CASSSEPGQGALYGYTF.

The sample holds many counts of this clonotype. The genes are TRBV20-1 and TRBJ2-5; D tentatively fits TRBD1 or TRBD2 (5 bases each). V was clipped by 7 bases and J by 5 bases, with 17 bases between them. The length of the CDR3 is 13 residues. Germline V gene data show CDR1 as DFQATT and CDR2 as SNEGSKA (reference sequence). The CDR3 DNA follows: TGCAGTGTTATTGGGGGACGGAGGGAGACCCAGTACTTC. Amino acid sequence: CSVIGGRRETQYF.

This clonotype was detected many times. V usage is TRBV14 and J usage is TRBJ2-1; 10 nucleotides line up with TRBD2. V lost 1 base and J lost 2; bases outside the gene matches: 8. The CDR3 is 18 amino acids. Germline V gene data show CDR1 as SGHDN and CDR2 as FVKESK. For the CDR3, the DNA is TGTGCCAGCAGCCAAGTCCTAAGCGGGGGGGTCGCCTACAATGAGCAGTTCTTC. It yields the protein CASSQVLSGGVAYNEQFF.

This clonotype was observed at least ten times. This sequence joins TRBV7-3 and TRBJ2-3; 7 nucleotides align to TRBD1. The CDR3 covers 16 residues. With V trimmed by 5 bases and J by 6 bases, 14 bases remained unmatched. Per germline, CDR1 SGHTA and CDR2 FQGTGA. Here the CDR3 DNA reads TGTGCCAGCAGCCCAGGGCCGACAGGGACCTGGGATACGCAGTATTTT. It is translated as CASSPGPTGTWDTQYF.